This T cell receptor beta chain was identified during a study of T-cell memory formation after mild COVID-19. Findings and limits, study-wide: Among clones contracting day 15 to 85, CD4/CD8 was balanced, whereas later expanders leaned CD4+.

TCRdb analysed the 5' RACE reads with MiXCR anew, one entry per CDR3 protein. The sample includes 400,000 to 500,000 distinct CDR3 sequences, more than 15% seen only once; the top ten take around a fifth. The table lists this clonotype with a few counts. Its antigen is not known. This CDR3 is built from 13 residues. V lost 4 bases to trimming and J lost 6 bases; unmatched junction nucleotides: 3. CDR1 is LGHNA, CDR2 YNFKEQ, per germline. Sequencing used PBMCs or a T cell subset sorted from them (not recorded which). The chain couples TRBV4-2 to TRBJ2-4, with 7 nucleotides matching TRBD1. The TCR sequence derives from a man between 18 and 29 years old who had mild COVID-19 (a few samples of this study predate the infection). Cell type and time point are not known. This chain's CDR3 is CASSPGQTNIQYF. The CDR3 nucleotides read TGTGCCAGCAGCCCGGGACAGACAAACATTCAGTACTTC.